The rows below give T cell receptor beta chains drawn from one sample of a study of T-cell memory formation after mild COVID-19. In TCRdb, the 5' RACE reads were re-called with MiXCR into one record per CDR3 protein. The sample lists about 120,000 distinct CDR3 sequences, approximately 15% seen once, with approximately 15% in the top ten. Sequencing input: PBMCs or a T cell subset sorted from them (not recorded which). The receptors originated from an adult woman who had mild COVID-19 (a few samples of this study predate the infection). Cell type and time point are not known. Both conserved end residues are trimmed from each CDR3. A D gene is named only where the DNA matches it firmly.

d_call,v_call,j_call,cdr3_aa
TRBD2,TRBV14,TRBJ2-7,ASGRGGTSSYEQY
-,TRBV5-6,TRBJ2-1,ASSLDGRVPYNEQF
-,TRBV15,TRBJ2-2,ATSRDGGPTGELF
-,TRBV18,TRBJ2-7,ASSFQVPYEQY
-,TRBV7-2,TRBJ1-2,ASSVAPGPNYGYT
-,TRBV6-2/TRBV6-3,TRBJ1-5,ASSYSRGPQH
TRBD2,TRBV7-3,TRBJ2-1,ASSLWGVGRGNEQF
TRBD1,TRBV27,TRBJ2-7,ASSFKGQGAYEQY
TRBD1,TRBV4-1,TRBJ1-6,ASSQAPTGQGRNSPLH
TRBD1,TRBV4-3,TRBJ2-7,ASSQDIGQGLLDEQY